Sequencing of this T cell receptor (beta chain) was carried out in a study of human T cells and chemical hapten exposure. Study-wide background: TCR yields per sample varied, mainly owing to small pooled library volume differences.

Germline CDR1 reads MNHNS; CDR2 reads SASEGT. The CDR3 loop spans 14 amino acids. The V end was cut by 3 bases, the J end by 11 bases, with 19 bases between. Time point here: pre-sensitization, week 0. Treatment defined: therapeutic diphenylcyclopropenone sensitization with weekly scalp DPC. TCRdb re-derived calls from the RACE reads in MiXCR, one entry per CDR3 protein. Of tens of thousands of distinct CDR3 sequences listed, roughly a tenth are singletons. This clonotype appeared a few times. The TCR comes from a woman in her forties with alopecia areata. Some clones in this sample may be carry-over from other donors' samples. The chain uses TRBV6-1 and TRBJ1-1, with TRBD1 as a possible D gene (5 bases). Sequenced here: whole blood, sampled in connection with sensitization to the hapten diphenylcyclopropenone (DPC). CDR3 sequence (DNA): TGTGCCAGCAGTGATGGGGGGTCCAACTATGCGGCTTTCTTT. Translation: CASSDGGSNYAAFF.